This TCR beta chain emerged from a study of blood T cells in healthy people across ages. Notes on the study in general: Naive T cell percentage and TCR beta diversity correlated strongly.

Notes on this clonotype: What it recognizes is unknown.

This CDR3 has 15 residues. V was clipped by 6 bases and J by 3 bases, with 18 bases between them. Together with a sample-barcoded 5' primer, a J-beta primer mix was included in a second PCR lasting about 7 to 12 cycles. From the 5' RACE reads, TCRdb called clonotypes with MiXCR, one entry per CDR3 protein. Among around 1,500,000 distinct CDR3 sequences, around 42% were seen once, and the ten largest hold 7.9%. The V and J genes are TRBV12-3 or TRBV12-4 and TRBJ2-7; D might be TRBD1 (7 bases). This receptor was obtained from a woman aged 18-29 years in good health. The sequenced sample consisted of blood. CDR3 residues: CASRNGAQGGYEQYF. The CDR3 DNA follows: TGTGCCAGCAGAAACGGGGCCCAGGGGGGCTACGAGCAGTACTTC.